This TCR beta chain was recorded in a study of T cell repertoires in cytomegalovirus infection. In the case of this clonotype: Its antigen is not known.

There are 15 residues in the CDR3. Germline V lookup: CDR1 SGHNT, CDR2 YYREEE (reference sequence). Trimming removed 1 base from V and 1 base from J, with 9 bases in between. TCRdb re-analysed the reads in MiXCR, keeping a single row per CDR3 protein. The sample has about 920,000 distinct CDR3 sequences, roughly 30% seen once. The material sequenced was cultured CD8+ T cells from PBMCs, taken from culture after CMV antigen stimulation. This sequence joins TRBV5-4 and TRBJ1-5; no definite D call. The sequence came from a human donor in good health (CMV status not recorded). Some clones in this sample may be carry-over from other donors' samples. The CDR3 reads CASSLYAESNQPQHF. Here the CDR3 DNA reads TGTGCCAGCAGCTTGTACGCGGAAAGCAATCAGCCCCAGCATTTT. The full variable domain, in which reference TRBV5-4 and TRBJ1-5 provide the parts outside the CDR3, is ETGVTQSPTHLIKTRGQQVTLRCSSQSGHNTVSWYQQALGQGPQFIFQYYREEENGRGNFPPRFSGLQFPNYSSELNVNALELDDSALYLCASSLYAESNQPQHFGDGTRLSIL.